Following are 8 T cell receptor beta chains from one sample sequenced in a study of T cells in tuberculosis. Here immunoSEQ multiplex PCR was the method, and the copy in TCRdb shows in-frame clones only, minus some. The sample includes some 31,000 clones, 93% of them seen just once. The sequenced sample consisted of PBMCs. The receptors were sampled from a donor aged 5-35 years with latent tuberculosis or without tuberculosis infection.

The CDR3 loop is CASRGFEREGRFGTDTQYF. CDR3 sequence (DNA): TGTGCCAGCAGGGGATTTGAGAGGGAGGGCCGTTTCGGCACAGATACGCAGTATTTT. The genes are TRBV5-6 and TRBJ2-3, with TRBD2 matching over 7 bases. The V gene end was trimmed by 5 bases and the J gene end by 1 base; junction bases not matched to a gene: 19. The CDR3 loop spans 19 amino acids. Germline CDR1 is SGHDT and CDR2 is YYEEEE.

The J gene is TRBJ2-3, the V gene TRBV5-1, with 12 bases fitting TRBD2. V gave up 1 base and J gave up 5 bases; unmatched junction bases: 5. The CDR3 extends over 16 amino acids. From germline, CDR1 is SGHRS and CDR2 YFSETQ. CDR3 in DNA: TGCGCCAGCAGCTTGCTCCTAGCGGGAGGGCTAGATACGCAGTATTTT. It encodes CASSLLLAGGLDTQYF.

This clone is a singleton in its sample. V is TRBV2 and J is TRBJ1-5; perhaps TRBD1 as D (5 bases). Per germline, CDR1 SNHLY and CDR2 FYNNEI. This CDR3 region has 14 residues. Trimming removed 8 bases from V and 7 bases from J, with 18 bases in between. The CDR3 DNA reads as TGTGCCAGCTCTACCGGGGGGGGGTACCAGCCCCAGCATTTT. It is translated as CASSTGGGYQPQHF.

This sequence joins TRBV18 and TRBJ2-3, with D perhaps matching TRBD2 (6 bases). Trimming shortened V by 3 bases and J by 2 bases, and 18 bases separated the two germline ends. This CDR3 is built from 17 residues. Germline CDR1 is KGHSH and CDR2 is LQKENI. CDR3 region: CASSPLPVGGATDTQYF. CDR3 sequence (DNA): TGTGCCAGCTCACCTTTGCCAGTGGGAGGCGCCACAGATACGCAGTATTTT.

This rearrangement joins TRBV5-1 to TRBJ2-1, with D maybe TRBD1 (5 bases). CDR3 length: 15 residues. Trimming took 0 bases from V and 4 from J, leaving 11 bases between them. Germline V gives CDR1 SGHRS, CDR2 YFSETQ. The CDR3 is CASSLGLRQYNEQFF. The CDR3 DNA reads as TGCGCCAGCAGCTTGGGGCTCAGACAGTACAATGAGCAGTTCTTC.

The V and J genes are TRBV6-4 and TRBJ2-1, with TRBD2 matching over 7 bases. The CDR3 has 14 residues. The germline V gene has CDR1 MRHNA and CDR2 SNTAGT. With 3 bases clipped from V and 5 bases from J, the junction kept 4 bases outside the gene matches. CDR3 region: CASSEGLEHNEQFF. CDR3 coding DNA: TGTGCCAGCAGTGAAGGACTAGAACACAATGAGCAGTTCTTC.

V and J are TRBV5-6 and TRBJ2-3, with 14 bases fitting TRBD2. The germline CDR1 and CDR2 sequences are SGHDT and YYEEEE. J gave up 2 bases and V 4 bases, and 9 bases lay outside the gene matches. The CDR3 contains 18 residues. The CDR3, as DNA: TGTGCCAGCAGCGGGATGGGACTAGCGGGGGCCGTCACAGATACGCAGTATTTT. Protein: CASSGMGLAGAVTDTQYF.

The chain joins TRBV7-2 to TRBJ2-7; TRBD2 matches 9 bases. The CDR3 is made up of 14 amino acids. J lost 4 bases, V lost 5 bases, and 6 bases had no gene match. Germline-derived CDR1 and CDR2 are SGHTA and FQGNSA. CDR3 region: CASSGLAGGYEQYF. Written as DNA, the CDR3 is TGTGCCAGCAGCGGACTGGCGGGGGGGTACGAGCAGTACTTC.